This T cell receptor (beta chain) was retrieved from a study of T cells expressing NK-cell markers. TCRdb reanalyzed the 5' RACE reads and collapses them to one entry per CDR3 protein, without DNA. The sample holds 300,000 to 500,000 distinct CDR3 sequences. CDR3 length: 13 residues. The V gene's germline CDR1 is DFQATT and CDR2 SNEGSKA (reference sequence). The chain recombines TRBV20-1 with TRBJ2-7; the TCRdb D gene call, TRBD1, has no DNA to confirm it. This clonotype was sampled from a woman in her fifties or sixties in good health. Source material: blood T cells: a sorted CD56 or NKG2C T cell subset, CD4+ or CD8+ T cells, or bulk PBMC T cells (not recorded which). CDR3 amino acids: CSASPGGEDEQYF.